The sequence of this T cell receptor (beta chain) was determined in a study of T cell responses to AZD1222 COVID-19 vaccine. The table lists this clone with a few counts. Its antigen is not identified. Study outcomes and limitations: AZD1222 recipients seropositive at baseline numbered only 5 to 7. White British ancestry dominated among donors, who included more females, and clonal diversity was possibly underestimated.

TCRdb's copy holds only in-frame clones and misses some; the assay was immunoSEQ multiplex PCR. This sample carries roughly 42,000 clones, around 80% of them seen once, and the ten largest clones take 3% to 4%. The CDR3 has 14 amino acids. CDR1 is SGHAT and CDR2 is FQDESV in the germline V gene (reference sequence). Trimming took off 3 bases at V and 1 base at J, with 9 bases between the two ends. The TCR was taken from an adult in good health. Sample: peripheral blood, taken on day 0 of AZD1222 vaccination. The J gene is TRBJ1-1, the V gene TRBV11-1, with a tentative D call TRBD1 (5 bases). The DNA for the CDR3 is TGTGCCAGCAGCTTTGTGGGGGGGAACACTGAAGCTTTCTTT. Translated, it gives CASSFVGGNTEAFF.